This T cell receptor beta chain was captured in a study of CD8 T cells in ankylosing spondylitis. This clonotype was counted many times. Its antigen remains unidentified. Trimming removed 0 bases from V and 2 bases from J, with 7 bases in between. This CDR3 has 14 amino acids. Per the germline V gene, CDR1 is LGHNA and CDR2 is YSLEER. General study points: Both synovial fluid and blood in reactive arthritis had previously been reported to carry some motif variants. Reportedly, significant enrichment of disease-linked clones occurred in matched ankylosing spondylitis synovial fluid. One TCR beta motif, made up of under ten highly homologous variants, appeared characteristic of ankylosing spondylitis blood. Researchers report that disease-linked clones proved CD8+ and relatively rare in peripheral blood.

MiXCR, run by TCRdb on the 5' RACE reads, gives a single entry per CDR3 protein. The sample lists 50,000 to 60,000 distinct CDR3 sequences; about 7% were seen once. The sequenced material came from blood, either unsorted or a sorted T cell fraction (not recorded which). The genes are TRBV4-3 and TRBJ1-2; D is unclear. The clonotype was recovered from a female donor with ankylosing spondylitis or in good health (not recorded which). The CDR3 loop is CASSQDSQNYGYTF. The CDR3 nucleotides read TGCGCCAGCAGCCAAGATTCACAGAACTATGGCTACACCTTC.